This entry describes one T cell receptor beta chain. The clone's antigen remains unknown. One base away there is no much larger clone; base qualities are not given. V sheds 0 bases and J sheds 2 bases, leaving 3 bases between their ends. The germline V gene provides CDR1 SGHTA and CDR2 FQGTGA. The CDR3 runs 13 residues from the cysteine to the phenylalanine. The read is trimmed to its CDR3 DNA, 39 bases read in frame from base 1. The sample belongs to a study of blood T cell repertoires in COVID-19 (TCRdb year 2020). Concerning the study at large: Samples from collaborators originated in the United States, Italy and Spain and spanned both the acute and convalescent phases of COVID-19. The prospective study material was composed of cDNA or gDNA derived from T cells, B-cell-depleted T cells, or PBMCs. Subjects who had been exposed to COVID-19, were actively infected with it, or had recovered from it provided the deeply sampled blood TCRbeta repertoires that made up the dataset. A freely available public database, intended as a resource for researchers studying the immune response to SARS-CoV-2, is where the repertoires were released. Samples were obtained from the ongoing ImmuneRACE study (first 160 participants) and from 1,254 subjects provided by 6 global collaborators. A de-identified subject ID, COVID-19 status, age in years and sex were almost always included in the sample metadata. HLA class I and class II types, where available, came from metadata supplied by the sample provider rather than from assay-based typing. Findings and caveats that apply to the study as a whole: The quantity of clinical and demographic metadata differed by source and by participant and was supplied without curation.

TCRbeta CDR3 regions were amplified from genomic DNA using the immunoSEQ Assay, a bias-controlled multiplex PCR. Per the source publication's procedure: Within the assay, amplification of reference gene primers was used to estimate how many nucleated cells each sample contained. Sequence reads were collapsed and filtered to measure the absolute abundance of every unique TCRbeta CDR3 rearrangement. For each sample, productive Simpson clonality was calculated as the square root of Simpson's diversity index across productive rearrangements. Imported from immuneACCESS, the table was reduced by TCRdb to in-frame sequences with V and J called. These copies leave out some clones; in studies compared against another copy, an unresolved V gene accounts for under half, and the cause of the remainder is not known. The V and J calls and clone size come from that table; D and trimming were worked out from the DNA. The sample table lists 250,000 to 350,000 clones, 75% to 90% of them with a count of one. The top ten constitute about 2.2% of the sample.

A second Seattle source provided samples from volunteer blood donors who had recovered from COVID-19. Collaborating institutions collected whole blood in K2EDTA tubes following their own protocols. For TCRbeta analysis, collaborator samples were shipped as frozen whole blood, as isolated PBMCs, or as DNA extracted from either sample type. Recombination linked TRBV7-3 to TRBJ2-3; no confident D gene assignment can be made. The sequencing sample was made of peripheral blood. The receptor was isolated from a woman in her forties or fifties who had recovered from COVID-19. The CDR3 here reads CASSLTYTDTQYF. The bases read TGTGCCAGCAGCTTAACATACACAGATACGCAGTATTTT.